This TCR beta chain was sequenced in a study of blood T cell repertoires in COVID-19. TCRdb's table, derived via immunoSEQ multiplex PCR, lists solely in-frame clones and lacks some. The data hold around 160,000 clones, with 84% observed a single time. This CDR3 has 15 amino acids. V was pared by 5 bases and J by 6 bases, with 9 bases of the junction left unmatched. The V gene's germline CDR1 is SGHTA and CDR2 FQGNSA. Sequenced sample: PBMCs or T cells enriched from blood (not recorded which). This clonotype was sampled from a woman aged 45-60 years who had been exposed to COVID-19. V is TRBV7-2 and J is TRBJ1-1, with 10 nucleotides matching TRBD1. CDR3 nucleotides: TGTGCCAGCAGCCCGTGGGGGACAGGGGAAGCTGAAGCTTTCTTT. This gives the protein CASSPWGTGEAEAFF.